A selection of T cell receptor beta chains follows, all from one sample in a study of vaccination effects on CD4 cells after COVID-19. These receptors are not linked to any known antigen. The method was immunoSEQ multiplex PCR; TCRdb's version includes in-frame clones alone and lacks a portion of them. Of 45,000 to 65,000 clones listed, approximately 80% are singletons. The source was CD4+ T cells from PBMCs cultured without peptide, collected after COVID-19 vaccination. These receptors were collected from a human donor who received a COVID-19 vaccine. Both conserved end residues are part of each CDR3. Fields, in order: D gene, V gene, clone size, J gene, CDR3 protein, CDR3 DNA. D genes are given only for firm matches. Not all rows give a size; the values are once, few, many and, for expanded clones, a class.

-	TRBV2	few	TRBJ2-3	CASSEATDTQYF	TGTGCCAGCAGTGAAGCCACAGATACGCAGTATTTT
TRBD1	TRBV5-4	-	TRBJ2-7	CASSLGQQGAKEQYF	TGTGCCAGCAGCTTGGGGCAACAGGGGGCGAAAGAGCAGTACTTC
-	TRBV18	-	TRBJ2-3	CASSPQGGLDTQYF	TGTGCCAGCTCACCACAAGGGGGTTTAGATACGCAGTATTTT
TRBD1	TRBV5-1	-	TRBJ1-1	CASRPGGGSTEAFF	TGCGCCAGCAGACCAGGGGGCGGTTCGACTGAAGCTTTCTTT
TRBD1	TRBV28	once	TRBJ1-3	CASSNRGAGNTIYF	TGTGCCAGCAGTAACAGGGGAGCGGGAAACACCATATATTTT
-	TRBV11-2	once	TRBJ1-6	CASSFPMLPLFF	TGTGCCAGCAGCTTCCCGATGCTGCCGCTGTTCTTT
TRBD1	TRBV7-8	-	TRBJ2-7	CASSVPGQGRSYEQYF	TGTGCCAGCAGCGTTCCGGGACAGGGGCGTTCCTACGAGCAGTACTTC
-	TRBV5-1	-	TRBJ2-7	CASDAGPPYEQYF	TGCGCCAGCGACGCGGGACCCCCCTACGAGCAGTACTTC
-	TRBV18	-	TRBJ2-7	CASSPPSTYEQYF	TGTGCCAGCTCACCACCGAGTACCTACGAGCAGTACTTC
-	TRBV4-3	-	TRBJ1-1	CASSQDWRTRTEAFF	TGCGCCAGCAGCCAAGATTGGCGGACCAGGACTGAAGCTTTCTTT
-	TRBV24-1	-	TRBJ2-1	CATAQNGQGNNEQFF	TGTGCCACCGCCCAAAACGGGCAGGGAAACAATGAGCAGTTCTTC
TRBD1	TRBV30	few	TRBJ1-5	CAWTRGGRGNQPQHF	TGTGCCTGGACCAGAGGGGGCAGGGGAAATCAGCCCCAGCATTTT
TRBD1	TRBV5-1	-	TRBJ2-2	CASSWDRGTGELFF	TGCGCCAGCAGCTGGGACAGGGGCACCGGGGAGCTGTTTTTT
-	TRBV7-9	once	TRBJ1-4	CASSSGQGEKLFF	TGTGCCAGCAGCTCGGGGCAGGGAGAAAAACTGTTTTTT
-	TRBV25-1	few	TRBJ1-2	CASSTPRTNFDGYTF	TGTGCCAGCAGTACCCCAAGGACAAACTTCGATGGCTACACCTTC
-	TRBV5-1	once	TRBJ2-1	CASSLAVGKFNEQFF	TGCGCCAGCAGCTTGGCTGTGGGGAAATTCAATGAGCAGTTCTTC
-	TRBV24-1	-	TRBJ1-2	CATSDDDYGYTF	TGTGCCACCAGTGACGACGACTATGGCTACACCTTC
TRBD1	TRBV30	-	TRBJ1-1	CAWAPETGGMNTEAFF	TGTGCCTGGGCACCGGAGACAGGGGGCATGAACACTGAAGCTTTCTTT
TRBD1	TRBV7-2	-	TRBJ1-2	CASSPGTARGYTF	TGTGCCAGCAGCCCCGGGACAGCCCGCGGCTACACCTTC
TRBD2	TRBV6-5	-	TRBJ2-1	CASNQPGGEQFF	TGTGCCAGCAATCAGCCCGGGGGGGAGCAGTTCTTC
-	TRBV27	few	TRBJ2-7	CASGDWGPSYEQYF	TGTGCCAGCGGCGATTGGGGACCGTCCTACGAGCAGTACTTC
TRBD2	TRBV6-6	-	TRBJ2-3	CASSFLAGGDTQYF	TGTGCCAGCAGTTTTTTGGCGGGAGGCGATACGCAGTATTTT
TRBD1	TRBV7-9	once	TRBJ1-6	CASSQGPGQHKSPLHF	TGTGCCAGCAGTCAAGGTCCGGGACAGCACAAATCACCCCTCCACTTT
TRBD2	TRBV5-6	-	TRBJ2-7	CASSQRLAGSYEQYF	TGTGCCAGCAGCCAGCGACTAGCCGGCTCCTACGAGCAGTACTTC
-	TRBV12-5	-	TRBJ2-1	CASGFVRGNNEQFF	TGTGCTAGTGGTTTTGTCAGGGGAAACAATGAGCAGTTCTTC
TRBD1	TRBV3-1/TRBV3-2	-	TRBJ1-5	CASSQGTGGNQPQHF	TGTGCCAGCAGCCAAGGAACAGGGGGCAATCAGCCCCAGCATTTT
-	TRBV6-5	-	TRBJ2-2	CASSKGPNTGELFF	TGTGCCAGCAGTAAGGGACCGAACACCGGGGAGCTGTTTTTT
-	TRBV4-3	-	TRBJ2-1	CASSPEAGLNNEQFF	TGCGCCAGCAGCCCCGAGGCGGGACTCAACAATGAGCAGTTCTTC
-	TRBV5-1	medium-sized	TRBJ1-3	CASSPVGGGNTIYF	TGCGCCAGCAGCCCGGTGGGGGGTGGAAACACCATATATTTT
TRBD1	TRBV28	many	TRBJ1-5	CASSSGQGARNQPQHF	TGTGCCAGCAGCTCCGGACAGGGGGCGAGGAATCAGCCCCAGCATTTT
-	TRBV6-2/TRBV6-3	-	TRBJ1-2	CASSSSDSSNYGYTF	TGTGCCAGCAGTTCCTCAGACAGTTCCAACTATGGCTACACCTTC
-	TRBV11-2	-	TRBJ2-3	CASSPGSRDTQYF	TGTGCCAGCAGCCCGGGATCTAGGGATACGCAGTATTTT
TRBD2	TRBV7-2	-	TRBJ2-7	CASRAAGGNYEQYF	TGTGCCAGCAGGGCAGCGGGGGGGAACTACGAGCAGTACTTC
-	TRBV12-3/TRBV12-4	few	TRBJ1-2	CASSFRDNYGYTF	TGTGCCAGCAGTTTCCGGGACAACTATGGCTACACCTTC
TRBD2	TRBV4-3	-	TRBJ2-7	CASSAGGSSYEQYF	TGCGCCAGCAGCGCGGGGGGAAGCTCCTACGAGCAGTACTTC
TRBD1	TRBV24-1	-	TRBJ1-1	CATSDPKTGSSEAFF	TGTGCCACCAGTGACCCTAAGACAGGGAGTTCTGAAGCTTTCTTT
-	TRBV5-1	-	TRBJ2-3	CASSLNPDTQYF	TGCGCCAGCAGCCTTAACCCAGATACGCAGTATTTT
-	TRBV3-1/TRBV3-2	-	TRBJ2-7	CASSQEPRVRQYF	TGTGCCAGCAGCCAGGAGCCCAGGGTTAGGCAGTACTTC
-	TRBV18	-	TRBJ1-1	CASSRAGRNTEAFF	TGTGCCAGCTCACGAGCGGGGCGGAACACTGAAGCTTTCTTT
TRBD1	TRBV23-1	-	TRBJ1-2	CASRYTGVGGYTF	TGCGCCAGCAGATATACAGGGGTCGGTGGCTACACCTTC
-	TRBV4-3	-	TRBJ2-3	CASSHDGRDTQYF	TGCGCCAGCAGCCATGATGGGCGGGATACGCAGTATTTT
TRBD1	TRBV11-2	-	TRBJ2-1	CASSSYGTVMYNEQFF	TGTGCCAGCAGCTCATACGGGACAGTGATGTACAATGAGCAGTTCTTC
TRBD2	TRBV20-1	-	TRBJ2-7	CSAKTSHEQYF	TGCAGTGCCAAGACTAGCCACGAGCAGTACTTC
-	TRBV6-5	-	TRBJ1-4	CASSYSGLREKLFF	TGTGCCAGCAGTTACTCGGGACTTCGTGAAAAACTGTTTTTT
-	TRBV5-1	-	TRBJ1-6	CASSRIYRSSYNSPLHF	TGCGCCAGCAGCAGGATATATAGAAGCTCCTATAATTCACCCCTCCACTTT
TRBD1	TRBV10-3	-	TRBJ2-2	CAISVLRDRDNTGELFF	TGTGCCATCAGTGTTCTCCGGGACAGGGATAACACCGGGGAGCTGTTTTTT
TRBD1	TRBV6-1	-	TRBJ2-7	CASTDRVSYEQYF	TGTGCCAGCACGGACAGGGTCTCCTACGAGCAGTACTTC
TRBD1	TRBV14	-	TRBJ1-6	CASSQDRGNSPLHF	TGTGCCAGCAGCCAAGACAGGGGGAATTCACCCCTCCACTTT
TRBD2	TRBV5-5	-	TRBJ2-7	CASSLRDYSYEQYF	TGTGCCAGCAGCTTGCGGGACTACTCCTACGAGCAGTACTTC
-	TRBV14	once	TRBJ1-1	CASSISMNTEAFF	TGTGCCAGCAGTATCTCCATGAACACTGAAGCTTTCTTT
TRBD1	TRBV6-2/TRBV6-3	few	TRBJ1-5	CASSLFPGTASNQPQHF	TGTGCCAGCAGTCTCTTCCCCGGGACAGCTAGCAATCAGCCCCAGCATTTT
-	TRBV6-2/TRBV6-3	few	TRBJ1-2	CASSYGGSSNYGYTF	TGTGCCAGCAGTTACGGGGGCTCCTCTAACTATGGCTACACCTTC
-	TRBV28	-	TRBJ1-6	CASSLGGGPSPLHF	TGTGCCAGCAGTTTAGGGGGGGGGCCTTCACCCCTCCACTTT
TRBD1	TRBV4-3	-	TRBJ1-2	CASSQGQRNYGYTF	TGCGCCAGCAGCCAGGGACAGCGTAACTATGGCTACACCTTC
-	TRBV11-1	once	TRBJ2-1	CASRYGSGFEQFF	TGTGCCAGCAGGTACGGGTCGGGTTTTGAGCAGTTCTTC